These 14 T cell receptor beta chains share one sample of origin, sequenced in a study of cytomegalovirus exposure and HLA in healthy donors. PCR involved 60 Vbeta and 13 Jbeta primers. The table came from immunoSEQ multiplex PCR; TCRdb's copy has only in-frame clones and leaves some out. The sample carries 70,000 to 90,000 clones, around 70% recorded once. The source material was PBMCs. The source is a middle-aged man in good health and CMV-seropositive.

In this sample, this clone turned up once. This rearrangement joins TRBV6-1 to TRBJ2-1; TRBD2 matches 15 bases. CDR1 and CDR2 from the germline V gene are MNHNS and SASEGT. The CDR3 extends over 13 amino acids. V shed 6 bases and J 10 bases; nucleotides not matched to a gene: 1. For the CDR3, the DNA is TGTGCCAGCAGCGGACTAGCGGGGGGGGAGCAGTTCTTC. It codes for CASSGLAGGEQFF.

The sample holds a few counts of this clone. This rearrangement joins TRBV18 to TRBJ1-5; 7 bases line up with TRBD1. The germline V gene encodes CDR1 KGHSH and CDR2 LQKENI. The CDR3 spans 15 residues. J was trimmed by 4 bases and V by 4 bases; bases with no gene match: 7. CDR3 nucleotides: TGTGCCAGCTCACAGACGGGACAGCTAAATCAGCCCCAGCATTTT. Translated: CASSQTGQLNQPQHF. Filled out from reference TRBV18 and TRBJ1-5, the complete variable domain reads NAGVMQNPRHLVRRRGQEARLRCSPMKGHSHVYWYRQLPEEGLKFMVYLQKENIIDESGMPKERFSAEFPKEGPSILRIQQVVRGDSAAYFCASSQTGQLNQPQHFGDGTRLSIL.

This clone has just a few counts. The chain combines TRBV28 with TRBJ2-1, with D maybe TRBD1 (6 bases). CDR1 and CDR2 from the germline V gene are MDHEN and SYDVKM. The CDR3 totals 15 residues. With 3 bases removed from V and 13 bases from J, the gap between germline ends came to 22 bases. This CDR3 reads CASSFGLVRAGAQFF. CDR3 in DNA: TGTGCCAGCAGTTTTGGTCTTGTACGGGCAGGGGCCCAGTTCTTC.

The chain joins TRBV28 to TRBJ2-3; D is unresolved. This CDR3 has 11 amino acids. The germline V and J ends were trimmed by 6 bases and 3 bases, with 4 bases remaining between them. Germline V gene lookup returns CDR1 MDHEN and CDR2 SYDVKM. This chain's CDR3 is CASRLTDTQYF. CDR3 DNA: TGTGCCAGCAGACTAACAGATACGCAGTATTTT.

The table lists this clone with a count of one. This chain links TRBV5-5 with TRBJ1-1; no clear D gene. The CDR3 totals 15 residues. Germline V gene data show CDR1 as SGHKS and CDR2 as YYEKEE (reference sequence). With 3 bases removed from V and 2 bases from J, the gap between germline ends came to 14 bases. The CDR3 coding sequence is TGTGCCAGCAGCTCGAGGGAAGGGATAAACACTGAAGCTTTCTTT. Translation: CASSSREGINTEAFF.

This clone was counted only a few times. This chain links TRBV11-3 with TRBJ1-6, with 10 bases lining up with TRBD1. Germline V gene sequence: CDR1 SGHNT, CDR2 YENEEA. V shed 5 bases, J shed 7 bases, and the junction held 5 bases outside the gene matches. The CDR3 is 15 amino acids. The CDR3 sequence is CASSLRDRGNSPLHF. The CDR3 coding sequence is TGTGCCAGCAGCCTTCGGGACAGGGGAAATTCACCCCTCCACTTT.

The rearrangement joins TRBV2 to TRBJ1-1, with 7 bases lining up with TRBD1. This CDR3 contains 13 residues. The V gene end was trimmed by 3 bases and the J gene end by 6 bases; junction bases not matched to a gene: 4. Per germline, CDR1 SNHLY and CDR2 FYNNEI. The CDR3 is CASSEGTVSEAFF. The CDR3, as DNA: TGTGCCAGCAGTGAGGGGACAGTTTCTGAAGCTTTCTTT.

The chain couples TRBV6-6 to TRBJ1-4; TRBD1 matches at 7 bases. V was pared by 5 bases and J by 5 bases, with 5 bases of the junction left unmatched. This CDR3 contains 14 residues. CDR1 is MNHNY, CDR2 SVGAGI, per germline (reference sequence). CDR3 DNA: TGTGCCAGCAGTCTCACAGGGGAAAATGAAAAACTGTTTTTT. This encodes CASSLTGENEKLFF.

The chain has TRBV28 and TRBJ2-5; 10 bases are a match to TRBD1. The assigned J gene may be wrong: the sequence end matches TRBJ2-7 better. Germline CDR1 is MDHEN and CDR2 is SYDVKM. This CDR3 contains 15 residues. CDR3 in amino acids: CASSLTGQGTYEQYF. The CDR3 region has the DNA TGTGCCAGCAGTCTGACGGGACAGGGGACCTACGAGCAGTACTTC.

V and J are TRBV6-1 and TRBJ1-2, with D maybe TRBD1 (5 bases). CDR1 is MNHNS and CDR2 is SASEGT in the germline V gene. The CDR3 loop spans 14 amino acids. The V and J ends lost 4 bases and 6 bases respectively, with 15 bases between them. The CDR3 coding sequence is TGTGCCAGCAGTGTAGGGGTTTGGGCTAATGGCTACACCTTC. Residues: CASSVGVWANGYTF.

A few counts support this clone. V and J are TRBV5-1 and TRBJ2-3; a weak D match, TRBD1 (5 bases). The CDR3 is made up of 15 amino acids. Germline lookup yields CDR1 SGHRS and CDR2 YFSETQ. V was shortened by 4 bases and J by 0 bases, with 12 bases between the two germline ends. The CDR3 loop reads CASSPRQPSTDTQYF. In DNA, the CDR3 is TGCGCCAGCAGCCCCCGACAGCCTAGCACAGATACGCAGTATTTT.

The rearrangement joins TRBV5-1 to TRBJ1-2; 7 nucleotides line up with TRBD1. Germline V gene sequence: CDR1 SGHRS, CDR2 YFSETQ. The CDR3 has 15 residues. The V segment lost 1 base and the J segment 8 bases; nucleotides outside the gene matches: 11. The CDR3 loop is CASSLIRQGEGGYTF. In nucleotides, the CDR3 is TGCGCCAGCAGCTTGATCAGACAGGGTGAAGGGGGCTACACCTTC.

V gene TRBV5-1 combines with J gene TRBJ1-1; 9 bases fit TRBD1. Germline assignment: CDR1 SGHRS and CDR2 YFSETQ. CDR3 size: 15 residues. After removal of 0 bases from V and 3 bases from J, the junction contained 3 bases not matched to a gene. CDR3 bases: TGCGCCAGCAGCTTGGAAGGGACAGGGCACACTGAAGCTTTCTTT. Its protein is CASSLEGTGHTEAFF.

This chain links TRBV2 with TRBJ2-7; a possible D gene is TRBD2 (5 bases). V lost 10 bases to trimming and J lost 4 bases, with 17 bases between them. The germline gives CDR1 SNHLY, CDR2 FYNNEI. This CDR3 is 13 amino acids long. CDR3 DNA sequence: TGTGCCACCAAAAGGCGGCGCGGGTACGAGCAGTACTTC. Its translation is CATKRRRGYEQYF.